This T cell receptor (beta chain) was sequenced for a study of CD8 T cells in Susac syndrome. The RNA, about 0.5 to 1 ug, was put through reverse transcription using random hexamers. The CDR3 of TCR beta was amplified by immunoSEQ multiplex PCR across 54 Vbeta and 13 Jbeta. TCRdb called the immunoSEQ multiplex PCR reads again in MiXCR, with one record for every CDR3 protein. The sample comprises 200,000 to 250,000 distinct CDR3 sequences, about 94% of which are singletons, and about 0.12% rests with the top ten. The source of this sequence is a human donor with multiple sclerosis. The sequencing input was CD8+ T cells from PBMCs.

The CDR3: CASSPPGQPFTDTQYF. CDR3 bases: TGTGCCAGCAGCCCCCCGGGACAGCCATTCACAGATACGCAGTATTTT. The rearrangement uses TRBV9 and TRBJ2-3; TRBD1 agrees at 7 bases. Per the germline V gene, CDR1 is SGDLS and CDR2 is YYNGEE. V lost 4 bases and J lost 2; bases outside the gene matches: 10. This CDR3 spans 16 amino acids.